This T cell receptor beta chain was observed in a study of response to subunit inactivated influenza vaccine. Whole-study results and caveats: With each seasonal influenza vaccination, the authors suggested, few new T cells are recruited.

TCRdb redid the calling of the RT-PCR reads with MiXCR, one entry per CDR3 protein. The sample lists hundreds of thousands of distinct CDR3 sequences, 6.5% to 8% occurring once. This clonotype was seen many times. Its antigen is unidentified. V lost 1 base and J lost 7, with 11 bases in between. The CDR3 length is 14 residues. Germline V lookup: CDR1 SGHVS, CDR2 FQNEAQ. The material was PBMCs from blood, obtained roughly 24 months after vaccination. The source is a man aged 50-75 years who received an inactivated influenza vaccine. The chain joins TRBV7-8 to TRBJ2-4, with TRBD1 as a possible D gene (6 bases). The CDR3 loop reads CASSLGQGLNIQYF. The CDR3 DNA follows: TGTGCCAGCAGCTTAGGGCAGGGGCTGAACATTCAGTACTTC.